These 28 T cell receptor beta chains were sequenced from one sample in a study of regulatory T cells in long-lasting Graves disease. According to the study, TCR beta libraries were built with iRepertoire HTBI primers and CDR3-region Arm-PCR. TCRdb fed the multiplex PCR reads into MiXCR, producing one record per CDR3 protein. The data show approximately 460,000 distinct CDR3 sequences, over 15% seen once. The time point: newly diagnosed GD, antithyroid drugs for less than 3 months. The TCR library was prepared using RNA isolated from PBMCs. This sample was also put to use in a study of T cells in Graves' hyperthyroidism and ophthalmopathy.

This material consisted of peripheral blood mononuclear cells (PBMCs), taken at new diagnosis, from a patient treated with antithyroid drugs. These receptors all come from a woman aged 25 to 39 with Graves disease.

Turning to this clonotype: A much larger clone sits a single nucleotide away, making a read error possible. The chain carries TRBV29-1 and TRBJ2-7; 7 positions match TRBD2. J gave up 7 bases and V 3 bases, and 9 bases lay outside the gene matches. CDR3 length equals 13 residues. Germline lookup yields CDR1 SQVTM and CDR2 ANQGSEA. CDR3 DNA: TGCAGCGTTGACCAGCGGGGCAACAATGAGCAGTACTTC. Amino acid sequence: CSVDQRGNNEQYF.

V is TRBV4-3 and J is TRBJ2-7, with D perhaps matching TRBD2 (6 bases). The V end lost 1 base, the J end lost 0 bases, and 22 bases lay between the germline ends. From germline, CDR1 is LGHNA and CDR2 YSLEER. CDR3 length: 19 residues. CDR3 sequence (DNA): TGCGCCAGCAGCCAAGCTGGGCCGGGGGAAGCGGCAAGCTCCTACGAGCAGTACTTC. This codes for CASSQAGPGEAASSYEQYF.

This chain connects TRBV5-5 to TRBJ2-1, with 9 bases lining up with TRBD1. J gave up 8 bases and V 4 bases, and 16 bases lay outside the gene matches. CDR1 SGHKS and CDR2 YYEKEE come from the germline V gene (reference sequence). CDR3 length: 17 amino acids. The CDR3 reads CASSLPWGGQGLDEQFF. The DNA for the CDR3 is TGTGCCAGCAGCCTACCCTGGGGGGGACAGGGTCTTGATGAGCAGTTCTTC.

In its sample, this clonotype was seen a few times. The chain is built from TRBV29-1 and TRBJ1-1; D may be TRBD1 (6 bases). This CDR3 has 13 residues. Per germline, CDR1 SQVTM and CDR2 ANQGSEA. V was clipped by 7 bases and J by 4 bases, with 16 bases between them. As DNA, the CDR3 is TGCAGCGCTCGGACAGCTTTACTCACTGAAGCTTTCTTT. Translated, it gives CSARTALLTEAFF.

The genes are TRBV5-1 and TRBJ2-5, with unresolved D. The CDR3 length is 15 residues. Germline CDR1 and CDR2: SGHRS and YFSETQ. Trimming took 2 bases from V and 2 from J, leaving 13 bases between them. CDR3 sequence reads: CASSLSSWDQETQYF. CDR3 sequence (DNA): TGCGCCAGCAGCTTATCTAGTTGGGATCAAGAGACCCAGTACTTC.

This clonotype has a count of ten or more. The genes are TRBV10-3 and TRBJ2-3; 7 bases match TRBD2. V trimming: 2 bases; J trimming: 6 bases; junction bases outside the gene matches: 11. This CDR3 contains 16 residues. Germline V gene sequence: CDR1 ENHRY, CDR2 SYGVKD. The CDR3 DNA reads as TGTGCCATCAGTGAGGCGGGAGAGATGGCGGGTGATACGCAGTATTTT. Amino acid sequence: CAISEAGEMAGDTQYF.

This clonotype was recorded many times. This chain joins TRBV5-1 and TRBJ2-2, with D uncertain. CDR3 length equals 15 residues. The V and J ends lost 0 bases and 2 bases respectively, with 8 bases between them. Germline V CDR1 and CDR2: SGHRS, YFSETQ. CDR3: CASSLAPGNTGELFF. Here the CDR3 DNA reads TGCGCCAGCAGCTTGGCTCCAGGAAACACCGGGGAGCTGTTTTTT. The full variable domain, in which reference TRBV5-1 and TRBJ2-2 provide the parts outside the CDR3, is KAGVTQTPRYLIKTRGQQVTLSCSPISGHRSVSWYQQTPGQGLQFLFEYFSETQRNKGNFPGRFSGRQFSNSRSEMNVSTLELGDSALYLCASSLAPGNTGELFFGEGSRLTVL.

The rearrangement uses TRBV29-1 and TRBJ2-1; 13 bases fit TRBD2. Germline assignment: CDR1 SQVTM and CDR2 ANQGSEA. The CDR3 totals 14 residues. Trimming removed 6 bases from V and 10 bases from J; junction bases left unmatched: 9. CDR3 in amino acids: CSVTGTSGTQEQFF. CDR3 sequence (DNA): TGCAGCGTGACCGGGACTAGCGGGACCCAGGAGCAGTTCTTC.

In its sample, this clonotype was seen many times. The chain uses TRBV28 and TRBJ1-1; D may be TRBD1 (5 bases). Per the germline V gene, CDR1 is MDHEN and CDR2 is SYDVKM. The CDR3 runs 14 residues. V was pared by 3 bases and J by 7 bases, with 15 bases between. The CDR3 sequence is CASSFSLGVSEAFF. As DNA, the CDR3 is TGTGCCAGCAGTTTTAGTTTAGGGGTAAGTGAAGCTTTCTTT. Full variable domain (missing parts from reference TRBV28 and TRBJ1-1): DVKVTQSSRYLVKRTGEKVFLECVQDMDHENMFWYRQDPGLGLRLIYFSYDVKMKEKGDIPEGYSVSREKKERFSLILESASTNQTSMYLCASSFSLGVSEAFFGQGTRLTVV.

The chain uses TRBV5-6 and TRBJ1-5; TRBD1 might be the D (6 bases). Trimming removed 2 bases from V and 1 base from J, with 10 bases in between. Germline CDR1 SGHDT, CDR2 YYEEEE. This CDR3 is built from 15 residues. The CDR3 loop is CASSLQGMSNQPQHF. As DNA, the CDR3 is TGTGCCAGCAGCTTACAGGGAATGAGCAATCAGCCCCAGCATTTT.

This clonotype appeared many times. The rearrangement uses TRBV12-3 or TRBV12-4 and TRBJ2-7, with D perhaps matching TRBD2 (6 bases). This CDR3 is built from 13 residues. The V gene lost 6 bases and the J gene lost 3 bases, with 12 bases spanning the gap. The CDR3: CASSGLAFYEQYF. DNA for the CDR3: TGTGCCAGCAGCGGGCTAGCGTTCTACGAGCAGTACTTC.

This clonotype was counted many times. This chain links TRBV6-1 with TRBJ2-1; D possibly matches TRBD1 or TRBD2 (5 bases each). V dropped 0 bases and J dropped 5 bases, with 14 bases sitting between them. CDR3 length: 16 amino acids. Germline-derived CDR1 and CDR2 are MNHNS and SASEGT. In DNA form, the CDR3 reads TGTGCCAGCAGTGAAGCACCGGGTGGGGGAAACAATGAGCAGTTCTTC. Encoded protein: CASSEAPGGGNNEQFF.

This clonotype was seen many times. The chain has TRBV7-9 and TRBJ2-2; the D gene is possibly TRBD2 (6 bases). Trimming took off 5 bases at V and 4 bases at J, with 17 bases between the two ends. The CDR3 is made up of 16 amino acids. In germline, CDR1 is SEHNR, CDR2 FQNEAQ (reference sequence). The CDR3 nucleotides read TGTGCCAGCAGCCCTGCCAGCGGAGCGGGCACCGGGGAGCTGTTTTTT. Its translation is CASSPASGAGTGELFF.

At least ten counts were recorded for this clonotype. J is TRBJ1-1 and V is TRBV12-5, with D uncertain. CDR3 length: 12 amino acids. V lost 3 bases, J lost 5 bases, and 7 bases lay in between. Germline assignment: CDR1 LGHNT and CDR2 FRNRAP. CDR3 in amino acids: CASGFEGTEAFF. CDR3 sequence (DNA): TGTGCTAGTGGTTTCGAGGGAACTGAAGCTTTCTTT. Supplemented by reference TRBV12-5 and TRBJ1-1, the full variable domain reads DARVTQTPRHKVTEMGQEVTMRCQPILGHNTVFWYRQTMMQGLELLAYFRNRAPLDDSGMPKDRFSAEMPDATLATLKIQPSEPRDSAVYFCASGFEGTEAFFGQGTRLTVV.

This clonotype has ten or more counts. The chain employs TRBV27 and TRBJ2-7; TRBD2 agrees at 9 bases. In germline, CDR1 is MNHEY, CDR2 SMNVEV (reference sequence). The CDR3 covers 18 residues. Losses at the gene ends were 6 bases for V and 4 bases for J; bases not matched to a gene: 19. CDR3 sequence reads: CASSLYPLALAGTYEQYF. The CDR3 DNA reads as TGTGCCAGCAGCCTATATCCCCTGGCGCTAGCGGGGACTTACGAGCAGTACTTC.

The chain employs TRBV29-1 and TRBJ1-2; TRBD1 is a possible D gene (6 bases). Germline CDR1 and CDR2: SQVTM and ANQGSEA. This CDR3 is 12 amino acids long. Between the trimmed V and J ends, which lost 4 bases and 7 bases, there was a span of 13 bases. In DNA, the CDR3 is TGCAGCGTTGCCGAGGGGGGGGGTGGCTACACCTTC. Translating gives CSVAEGGGGYTF.

This clonotype came up many times. The chain carries TRBV11-1 and TRBJ1-2; D is unresolved. V lost 4 bases, J lost 6 bases, and 9 bases lay in between. Germline V gene lookup returns CDR1 SGHAT and CDR2 FQDESV (reference sequence). The CDR3 is 12 amino acids. CDR3 in amino acids: CASSSTGDGYTF. The DNA for the CDR3 is TGTGCCAGCAGCTCGACCGGGGATGGCTACACCTTC. The full variable domain, with the rest looked up from reference TRBV11-1 and TRBJ1-2, is EAEVAQSPRYKITEKSQAVAFWCDPISGHATLYWYRQILGQGPELLVQFQDESVVDDSQLPKDRFSAERLKGVDSTLKIQPAELGDSAMYLCASSSTGDGYTFGSGTRLTVV.

This clonotype was picked up a small number of times. The V and J genes are TRBV19 and TRBJ1-1; D is ambiguous. CDR1 is LNHDA and CDR2 is SQIVND in the germline V gene (reference sequence). Trimming shortened V by 3 bases and J by 7 bases, and 9 bases separated the two germline ends. The CDR3 runs 12 residues. In DNA form, the CDR3 reads TGTGCCAGTAGTATTATGGACCTTGAAGCTTTCTTT. Translating it yields CASSIMDLEAFF.

This clonotype occurred many times. V usage is TRBV3-1 and J usage is TRBJ1-2, with TRBD1 identical over 12 bases. Trimming took 1 base from V and 6 from J; bases not matched to a gene: 6. Per germline, CDR1 LGHDT and CDR2 YNNKEL (reference sequence). This CDR3 has 16 residues. The CDR3 DNA reads TGTGCCAGCAGCCAAGGGACCGGGACAGGGGGCAATGGCTACACCTTC. It specifies CASSQGTGTGGNGYTF. Together with reference TRBV3-1 and TRBJ1-2, the CDR3 gives the full variable domain: DTAVSQTPKYLVTQMGNDKSIKCEQNLGHDTMYWYKQDSKKFLKIMFSYNNKELIINETVPNRFSPKSPDKAHLNLHINSLELGDSAVYFCASSQGTGTGGNGYTFGSGTRLTVV.

V is TRBV4-2 and J is TRBJ2-7; 8 nucleotides agree with TRBD2. Germline loops: CDR1 LGHNA, CDR2 YNFKEQ. This CDR3 spans 15 amino acids. With 0 bases clipped from V and 3 bases from J, the junction kept 4 bases outside the gene matches. The CDR3 protein is CASSQEPTSGYEQYF. The CDR3 DNA sequence: TGTGCCAGCAGCCAAGAACCCACTAGCGGCTACGAGCAGTACTTC.

This clonotype was detected a few times. J is TRBJ1-1 and V is TRBV6-1; D is perhaps TRBD1 (6 bases). There are 14 residues in the CDR3. V was clipped by 11 bases and J by 1 base, with 17 bases between them. Germline CDR1 and CDR2: MNHNS and SASEGT. For the CDR3, the DNA is TGTGCCTCTCAGGCGGGACACAAGAACACTGAAGCTTTCTTT. This translates into CASQAGHKNTEAFF.

This clonotype was recorded many times. V gene TRBV6-1 combines with J gene TRBJ2-7; 7 bases agree with TRBD1. CDR3 length: 15 residues. V gave up 5 bases and J gave up 1 base; unmatched junction bases: 8. CDR1 and CDR2 (germline): MNHNS, SASEGT. CDR3 region: CASSQVQGISYEQYF. The CDR3 nucleotides read TGTGCCAGCAGTCAGGTACAGGGGATTTCCTACGAGCAGTACTTC.

This clonotype was picked up many times. The chain has TRBV12-3 or TRBV12-4 and TRBJ2-3, with 7 bases fitting TRBD2. The V segment lost 7 bases and the J segment 3 bases; nucleotides outside the gene matches: 4. CDR3 length: 13 residues. This CDR3 is CASTFGGTDTQYF. The CDR3 DNA reads TGTGCCAGCACTTTCGGGGGGACAGATACGCAGTATTTT.

In its sample, this clonotype was seen a few times. It is likely a read error: a sequence one base away is far more abundant. The chain is built from TRBV11-2 and TRBJ1-4; D gene unclear. There are 15 residues in the CDR3. Germline values: CDR1 SGHAT, CDR2 FQNNGV. The CDR3 here is CASSPRAVPNEKLVF. The CDR3 bases are TGTGCCAGCAGCCCCCGGGCAGTTCCCAATGAAAAACTGGTTTTT.

This clonotype was seen ten or more times. The CDR3 sequence: CASSLERADNEQFF. CDR3 in DNA: TGCGCCAGCAGCTTGGAGAGGGCCGACAATGAGCAGTTCTTC. This rearrangement joins TRBV5-1 to TRBJ2-1; tentative D call: TRBD2 (5 bases). Trimming cost V 0 bases and J 5 bases, with 9 bases left between them. Per the germline V gene, CDR1 is SGHRS and CDR2 is YFSETQ. This CDR3 is built from 14 residues. The full variable domain, completed using reference TRBV5-1 and TRBJ2-1, is KAGVTQTPRYLIKTRGQQVTLSCSPISGHRSVSWYQQTPGQGLQFLFEYFSETQRNKGNFPGRFSGRQFSNSRSEMNVSTLELGDSALYLCASSLERADNEQFFGPGTRLTVL.

This clonotype has just a few counts. The junction differs from germline at one of its ends, possibly a read error. This chain links TRBV29-1 with TRBJ2-5; tentatively, D is TRBD2 (5 bases). The CDR3 consists of 12 residues. Germline values: CDR1 SQVTM, CDR2 ANQGSEA. The DNA of the CDR3 is TGCAGCGTTGCGGGGTTTGAAGAGGCCCAGTACTTC. Amino acid sequence: CSVAGFEEAQYF.

At least ten counts were recorded for this clonotype. V and J are TRBV6-2 or TRBV6-3 and TRBJ1-1; D not certain. V lost 0 bases to trimming and J lost 1 base, with 9 bases between them. The CDR3 spans 15 residues. CDR1 is MNHEY and CDR2 is SVGEGT in the germline V gene. CDR3 residues: CASSYSIDKNTEAFF. CDR3 bases: TGTGCCAGCAGTTACTCCATCGACAAGAACACTGAAGCTTTCTTT.

The rearrangement links TRBV9 to TRBJ2-7, with 9 bases matching TRBD2. The CDR3 is 15 residues long. The germline CDR1 and CDR2 sequences are SGDLS and YYNGEE. The junction had 4 bases not matched to a gene; V was cut back by 0 bases and J by 3 bases. This chain's CDR3 is CASSVGLAGHYEQYF. CDR3 nucleotide sequence: TGTGCCAGCAGCGTAGGGCTAGCGGGACACTACGAGCAGTACTTC.